The 22 T cell receptor beta chains given below trace back to one sample, sequenced in a study of shared clonotypes between healthy human individuals. Only in-frame clones appear in the TCRdb table, and some are missing; sequencing was by immunoSEQ multiplex PCR. The sample gives about 110,000 clones, roughly two thirds of which show up once; around 24% is in the top ten. Sequencing input: memory CD8+ T cells sorted from blood. The subset is: CD45RO+ cells pooled with CCR7-negative TemRA cells. The receptors come from a young woman in good health.

The chain employs TRBV5-8 and TRBJ1-2; D uncertain. Germline V gene data show CDR1 as SGHTS and CDR2 as YDEGEE. The CDR3 is 12 residues long. Trimming shortened V by 5 bases and J by 4 bases, and 9 bases separated the two germline ends. The CDR3 coding sequence is TGTGCCAGCAGTTGGGCTGCCTATGGCTACACCTTC. Residues: CASSWAAYGYTF. Together with reference TRBV5-8 and TRBJ1-2, the CDR3 gives the full variable domain: EAGVTQSPTHLIKTRGQQATLRCSPISGHTSVYWYQQALGLGLQFLLWYDEGEERNRGNFPPRFSGRQFPNYSSELNVNALELEDSALYLCASSWAAYGYTFGSGTRLTVV.

The V call is TRBV13, the J call TRBJ2-1; TRBD2 matches at 12 bases. The CDR3 extends over 14 amino acids. V gave up 5 bases and J gave up 8 bases; unmatched junction bases: 4. Germline V lookup: CDR1 PRHDT, CDR2 FYEKMQ (reference sequence). The CDR3 region has the DNA TGTGCCAGCAGCCTCGGACTAGCGGGATATGAGCAGTTCTTC. It translates to CASSLGLAGYEQFF.

The chain carries TRBV7-9 and TRBJ2-5; D may match TRBD1 or TRBD2 (5 bases each). V shed 1 base and J shed 5 bases, with 11 bases lying between them. Germline V gene sequence: CDR1 SEHNR, CDR2 FQNEAQ (reference sequence). The CDR3 spans 14 residues. The CDR3 DNA follows: TGTGCCAGCAGCTTAGTTGGGGGATATGAGACCCAGTACTTC. Translation gives CASSLVGGYETQYF.

The chain has TRBV28 and TRBJ1-1, with D maybe TRBD1 (5 bases). The germline V and J ends were trimmed by 7 bases and 2 bases, with 14 bases remaining between them. The CDR3 consists of 14 residues. Per the germline V gene, CDR1 is MDHEN and CDR2 is SYDVKM. The CDR3 nucleotides read TGTGCCAGCACCTTCTTAAGGGGAAACACTGAAGCTTTCTTT. Translation: CASTFLRGNTEAFF.

The V gene is TRBV7-9, the J gene TRBJ1-4; 9 bases match TRBD1. Germline assignment: CDR1 SEHNR and CDR2 FQNEAQ (reference sequence). The CDR3 has 13 residues. The J segment lost 8 bases and the V segment lost 5 bases, leaving 3 bases of the junction unmatched. The CDR3 loop is CASSNRGQEKLFF. Written as DNA, the CDR3 is TGTGCCAGCAGCAACAGGGGGCAAGAAAAACTGTTTTTT. Full variable domain (rest looked up from reference TRBV7-9 and TRBJ1-4): DTGVSQNPRHKITKRGQNVTFRCDPISEHNRLYWYRQTLGQGPEFLTYFQNEAQLEKSRLLSDRFSAERPKGSFSTLEIQRTEQGDSAMYLCASSNRGQEKLFFGSGTQLSVL.

The rearrangement uses TRBV18 and TRBJ2-5, with D possibly called TRBD1 or TRBD2 (5 bases each). The V gene's germline CDR1 is KGHSH and CDR2 LQKENI. CDR3 length equals 15 residues. The ends were cut back, 3 bases at V and 6 bases at J, with 17 bases in the middle. CDR3: CASSPAVGPGKTQYF. In nucleotides, the CDR3 is TGTGCCAGCTCACCCGCCGTGGGGCCCGGGAAGACCCAGTACTTC.

The J gene is TRBJ2-1, the V gene TRBV18, with 8 bases aligning to TRBD1. The germline V gene encodes CDR1 KGHSH and CDR2 LQKENI. Losses at the gene ends were 5 bases for V and 4 bases for J; bases not matched to a gene: 7. The CDR3 spans 15 residues. The CDR3 DNA is TGTGCCAGCTCAAAACGGGACAGGTCTTACAATGAGCAGTTCTTC. Translating gives CASSKRDRSYNEQFF.

This chain joins TRBV7-6 and TRBJ2-7, with D possibly being TRBD1 (5 bases). This CDR3 region has 15 residues. V was pared by 0 bases and J by 3 bases, with 12 bases between. The germline V gene has CDR1 SGHVS and CDR2 FNYEAQ. The chain's CDR3 is CASSLAQGKIYEQYF. CDR3 bases: TGTGCCAGCAGCTTAGCGCAGGGCAAAATCTACGAGCAGTACTTC.

As regards this clone: The junction departs from the called germline gene at one end, perhaps through a read error. The V call is TRBV5-8, the J call TRBJ2-7, with D uncertain. CDR3 length equals 9 residues. Germline loops: CDR1 SGHTS, CDR2 YDEGEE. This CDR3 reads CASSSLESF. The CDR3 DNA sequence: TGTGCCAGCAGCTCCCTGGAGAGCTTC.

The V call is TRBV28, the J call TRBJ1-3; 7 bases match TRBD1. The germline CDR1 and CDR2 sequences are MDHEN and SYDVKM. This CDR3 has 17 residues. The junction had 13 bases not matched to a gene; V was cut back by 5 bases and J by 3 bases. The CDR3 bases are TGTGCCAGCAGTCCCCGACAGGGAAGTTTTTTTGGAAACACCATATATTTT. It encodes CASSPRQGSFFGNTIYF.

The V and J genes are TRBV7-9 and TRBJ2-7; D unclear. Germline V gene data show CDR1 as SEHNR and CDR2 as FQNEAQ (reference sequence). The V and J ends lost 5 bases and 7 bases respectively, with 15 bases between them. This CDR3 is built from 13 residues. CDR3 region: CASSIDPISEQYF. DNA for the CDR3: TGTGCCAGCAGCATCGACCCAATAAGTGAGCAGTACTTC.

The chain carries TRBV5-1 and TRBJ1-1; D call uncertain. The CDR3 is 16 residues long. V lost 0 bases to trimming and J lost 4 bases, with 16 bases between them. CDR1 is SGHRS and CDR2 is YFSETQ in the germline V gene. CDR3 loop: CASSLGEGVLGTEAFF. The CDR3 DNA reads TGCGCCAGCAGCTTGGGAGAAGGCGTACTGGGCACTGAAGCTTTCTTT.

The chain couples TRBV5-6 to TRBJ2-2, with 10 bases that match TRBD1. This CDR3 has 16 amino acids. From germline, CDR1 is SGHDT and CDR2 YYEEEE. Trimming took 2 bases from V and 0 from J; bases not matched to a gene: 1. The CDR3 region has the DNA TGTGCCAGCAGCTTAGGACAGGGGGCGAACACCGGGGAGCTGTTTTTT. Translating it yields CASSLGQGANTGELFF.

The chain carries TRBV5-1 and TRBJ2-2; 10 positions match TRBD2. The V gene's germline CDR1 is SGHRS and CDR2 YFSETQ. Trimming at V came to 1 base and at J to 3 bases, leaving 9 bases not matched to a gene. CDR3 length equals 18 residues. CDR3 nucleotides: TGCGCCAGCAGCTTGTCTCCCGAGCGGGAGGGGTACACCGGGGAGCTGTTTTTT. It specifies CASSLSPEREGYTGELFF.

The rearrangement uses TRBV6-1 and TRBJ2-7, with 9 bases fitting TRBD2. From germline, CDR1 is MNHNS and CDR2 SASEGT. Trimming removed 5 bases from V and 5 bases from J; junction bases left unmatched: 10. The length of the CDR3 is 15 residues. CDR3 in DNA: TGTGCCAGCAGTACGGTAGCGGGAGAAGGTCACGAGCAGTACTTC. Translating it yields CASSTVAGEGHEQYF.

This clone was seen a handful of times. This sequence joins TRBV14 and TRBJ2-1; 9 nucleotides align to TRBD2. Losses at the gene ends were 6 bases for V and 6 bases for J; bases not matched to a gene: 9. This CDR3 spans 15 amino acids. From germline, CDR1 is SGHDN and CDR2 FVKESK. CDR3 loop: CASSLLAGGRNEQFF. The CDR3 bases are TGTGCCAGCAGTCTCCTGGCGGGAGGGCGCAATGAGCAGTTCTTC.

This clone was counted once. The chain combines TRBV28 with TRBJ1-2; D is possibly TRBD1 (5 bases). This CDR3 region has 14 residues. Germline lookup yields CDR1 MDHEN and CDR2 SYDVKM. V dropped 7 bases and J dropped 5 bases, with 17 bases sitting between them. Here the CDR3 reads CASTNSGTLYGYTF. CDR3 sequence (DNA): TGTGCCAGCACCAATTCCGGGACCCTTTATGGCTACACCTTC.

Note on this clone: A single base separates this from a much larger clone, so it may be a read error. The V and J genes are TRBV28 and TRBJ1-5; 10 positions match TRBD1. Germline CDR1 MDHEN, CDR2 SYDVKM. Trimming at V came to 7 bases and at J to 4 bases, leaving 7 bases not matched to a gene. The CDR3 totals 15 residues. The DNA for the CDR3 is TGTGCCAGCAAGAGGACAGGGGGGACGAATCAGCCCCAGCATTTT. It yields the protein CASKRTGGTNQPQHF.

The V and J genes are TRBV5-1 and TRBJ2-7, with TRBD1 matching 7 bases. This CDR3 has 16 residues. V lost 4 bases, J lost 5 bases, and 15 bases stayed unmatched. The germline gives CDR1 SGHRS, CDR2 YFSETQ. The CDR3: CASSPFRLPRGHEQYF. CDR3 DNA sequence: TGCGCCAGCAGCCCCTTTCGACTCCCGAGGGGGCACGAGCAGTACTTC.

This clone was observed once. The same CDR3 also results from other DNA sequences found in this sample. The V gene is TRBV2, the J gene TRBJ1-5; no clear D. V was trimmed by 2 bases and J by 2 bases, leaving 7 bases between them. There are 14 residues in the CDR3. In germline, CDR1 is SNHLY, CDR2 FYNNEI. DNA of the CDR3: TGTGCCAGCAGTGAACGGGGAGGCAATCAGCCCCAGCATTTT. It codes for CASSERGGNQPQHF.

The chain carries TRBV27 and TRBJ2-7; D is possibly TRBD2 (6 bases). The V end was cut by 6 bases, the J end by 10 bases, with 16 bases between. CDR1 is MNHEY, CDR2 SMNVEV, per germline (reference sequence). CDR3 length: 12 amino acids. DNA of the CDR3: TGTGCCAGCAGCCCTAGTTTGGGGGGACAGTACTTC. The encoded protein is CASSPSLGGQYF.

V usage is TRBV7-8 and J usage is TRBJ1-4; tentative D call: TRBD1 (5 bases). This CDR3 comprises 17 residues. V gave up 1 base and J gave up 4 bases, with 16 bases separating them. Germline lookup yields CDR1 SGHVS and CDR2 FQNEAQ. The CDR3 here is CASSLGSVGGNNEKLFF. In DNA, the CDR3 is TGTGCCAGCAGCTTAGGTAGTGTCGGGGGTAATAATGAAAAACTGTTTTTT.